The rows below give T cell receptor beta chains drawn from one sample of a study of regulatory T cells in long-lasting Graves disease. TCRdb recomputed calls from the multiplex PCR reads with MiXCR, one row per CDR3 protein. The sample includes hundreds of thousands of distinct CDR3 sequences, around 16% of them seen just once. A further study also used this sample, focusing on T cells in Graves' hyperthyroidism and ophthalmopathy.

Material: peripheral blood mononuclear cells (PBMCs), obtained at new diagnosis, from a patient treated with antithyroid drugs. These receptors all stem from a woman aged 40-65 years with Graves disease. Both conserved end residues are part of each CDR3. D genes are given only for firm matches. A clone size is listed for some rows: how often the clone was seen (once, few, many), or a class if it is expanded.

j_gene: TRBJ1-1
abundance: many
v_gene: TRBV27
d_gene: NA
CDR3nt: TGTGCCAGCAGCAAACAGGGTGAAGAAGCTTTCTTT
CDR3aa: CASSKQGEEAFF

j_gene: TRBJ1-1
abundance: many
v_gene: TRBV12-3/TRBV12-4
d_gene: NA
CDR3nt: TGTGCCAGCAAGGGTTCGTACACTGAAGCTTTCTTT
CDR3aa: CASKGSYTEAFF

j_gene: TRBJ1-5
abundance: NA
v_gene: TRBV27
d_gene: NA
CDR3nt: TGTGCCAGCAGTTCATCTGGGGGCGGTCAGCCCCAGCATTTT
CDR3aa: CASSSSGGGQPQHF

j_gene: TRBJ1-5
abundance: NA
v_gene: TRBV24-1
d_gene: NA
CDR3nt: TGTGCCACCAGTGATCACAGGGATAGCGGCAATCAGCCCCAGCATTTT
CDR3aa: CATSDHRDSGNQPQHF

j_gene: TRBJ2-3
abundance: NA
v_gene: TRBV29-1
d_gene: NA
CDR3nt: TGCAGCGTTGAAGAGTGGTCAAATACGCAGTATTTT
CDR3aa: CSVEEWSNTQYF

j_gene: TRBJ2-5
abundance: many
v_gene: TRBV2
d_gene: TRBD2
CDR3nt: TGTGCCAGCAGTGTTCTAGCGGGGGTTCAAGAGACCCAGTACTTC
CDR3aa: CASSVLAGVQETQYF

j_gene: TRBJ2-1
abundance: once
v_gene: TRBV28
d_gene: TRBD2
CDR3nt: TGTGCCAGCAGTGAAGCCCTAGCGGCATACAATGAGCAGTTCTTC
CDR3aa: CASSEALAAYNEQFF

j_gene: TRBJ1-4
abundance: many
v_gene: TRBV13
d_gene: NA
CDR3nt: TGTGCCAGCAGCTTAAGGAGGGGTACTGGTGAAAAACTGTTTTTT
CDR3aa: CASSLRRGTGEKLFF

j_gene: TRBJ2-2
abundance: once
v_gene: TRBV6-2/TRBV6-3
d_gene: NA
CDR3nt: TGTGCCACCCTCTTACTCGGGGAGCTGTTTTTT
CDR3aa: CATLLLGELFF

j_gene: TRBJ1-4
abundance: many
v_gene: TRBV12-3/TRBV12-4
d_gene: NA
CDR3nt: TGTGCCAGCAGTTTTGGGGGGGCTAATGAAAAACTGTTTTTT
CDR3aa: CASSFGGANEKLFF

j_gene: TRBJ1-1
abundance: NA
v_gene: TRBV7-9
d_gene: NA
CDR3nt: TGTGCCAGCAGCTTAGACCTACTTATTTCCGACTTT
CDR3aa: CASSLDLLISDF

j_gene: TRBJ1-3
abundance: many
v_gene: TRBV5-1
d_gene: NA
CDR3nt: TGCGCCAGCAGCTTGGCCGCAACCTCTGGAAACACCATATATTTT
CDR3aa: CASSLAATSGNTIYF

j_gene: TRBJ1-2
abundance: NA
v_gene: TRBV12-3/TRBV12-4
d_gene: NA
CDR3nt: TGTGCCAGCTCGCTCCGCTATGGCTACACCTTC
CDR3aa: CASSLRYGYTF

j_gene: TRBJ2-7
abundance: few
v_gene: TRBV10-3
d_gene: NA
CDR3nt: TGTGCCATCAGTACCGACCAGGCTACTTCCTACGAGCAGTACTTC
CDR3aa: CAISTDQATSYEQYF

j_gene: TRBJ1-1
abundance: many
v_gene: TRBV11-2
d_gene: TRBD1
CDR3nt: TGTGCCAGCAGCTTAGGACAGGGACTATTTGGGGATTACACTGAAGCTTTCTTT
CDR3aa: CASSLGQGLFGDYTEAFF

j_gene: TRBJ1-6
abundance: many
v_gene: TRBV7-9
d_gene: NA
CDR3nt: TGTGCCAGCAGCTTAGCGACAGGCTTGGGGAATTCACCCCTCCACTTT
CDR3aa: CASSLATGLGNSPLHF

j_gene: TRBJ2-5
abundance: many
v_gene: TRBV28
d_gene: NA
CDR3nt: TGTGCCAGCGGCGGTTGGGAGACCCAGTACTTC
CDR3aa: CASGGWETQYF

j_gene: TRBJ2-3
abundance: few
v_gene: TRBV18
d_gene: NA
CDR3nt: TGTGCCAGCTCACCTCTAGGAGGGACGATTACAGATACGCAGTATTTT
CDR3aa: CASSPLGGTITDTQYF

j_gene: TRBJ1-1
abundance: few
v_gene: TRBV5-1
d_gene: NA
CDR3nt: TGCGCCAGCAGCCGGACAGCCGGGAACACTGAAGCTTTCTTT
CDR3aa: CASSRTAGNTEAFF

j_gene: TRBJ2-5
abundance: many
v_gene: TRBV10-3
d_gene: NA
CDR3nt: TGTGCCATCAGTGAGTCGATGGGGGGGCAGGAGACCCAGTACTTC
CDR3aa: CAISESMGGQETQYF

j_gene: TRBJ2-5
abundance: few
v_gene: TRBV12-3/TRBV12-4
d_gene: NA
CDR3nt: TGTGCCAGCAGTTTCCTCCGGGGGGCAGAGACCCAGTACTTC
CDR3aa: CASSFLRGAETQYF

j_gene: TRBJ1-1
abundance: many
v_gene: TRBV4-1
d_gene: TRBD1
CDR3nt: TGCGCCAGCAGCCCGGACAGGGGGCGCACGAACACTGAAGCTTTCTTT
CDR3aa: CASSPDRGRTNTEAFF

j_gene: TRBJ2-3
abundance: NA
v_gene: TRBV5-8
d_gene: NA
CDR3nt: TGTGCCAGCAGCCCTTTACGACTGAGGGGCACAGATACGCAGTATTTT
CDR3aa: CASSPLRLRGTDTQYF

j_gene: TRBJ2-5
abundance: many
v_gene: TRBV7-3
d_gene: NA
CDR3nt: TGTGCCAGCAGCTTCGTAGGGACCCAGTACTTC
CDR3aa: CASSFVGTQYF

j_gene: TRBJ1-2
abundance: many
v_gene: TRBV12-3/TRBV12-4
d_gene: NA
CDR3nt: TGTGCCAGCAGGTACACCGGTTATGGCGGCTACACCTTC
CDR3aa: CASRYTGYGGYTF

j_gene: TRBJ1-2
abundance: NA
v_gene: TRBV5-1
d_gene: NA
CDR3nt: TGTGCCAGCAGCTTGGCCGAGGACAGACTTAACTATGGCTACACCTTC
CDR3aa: CASSLAEDRLNYGYTF

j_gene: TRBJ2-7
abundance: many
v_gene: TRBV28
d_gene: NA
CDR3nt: TGTGCCAGCAGTCTCCCCGGGACCGACTACTACGAGCAGTACTTC
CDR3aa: CASSLPGTDYYEQYF